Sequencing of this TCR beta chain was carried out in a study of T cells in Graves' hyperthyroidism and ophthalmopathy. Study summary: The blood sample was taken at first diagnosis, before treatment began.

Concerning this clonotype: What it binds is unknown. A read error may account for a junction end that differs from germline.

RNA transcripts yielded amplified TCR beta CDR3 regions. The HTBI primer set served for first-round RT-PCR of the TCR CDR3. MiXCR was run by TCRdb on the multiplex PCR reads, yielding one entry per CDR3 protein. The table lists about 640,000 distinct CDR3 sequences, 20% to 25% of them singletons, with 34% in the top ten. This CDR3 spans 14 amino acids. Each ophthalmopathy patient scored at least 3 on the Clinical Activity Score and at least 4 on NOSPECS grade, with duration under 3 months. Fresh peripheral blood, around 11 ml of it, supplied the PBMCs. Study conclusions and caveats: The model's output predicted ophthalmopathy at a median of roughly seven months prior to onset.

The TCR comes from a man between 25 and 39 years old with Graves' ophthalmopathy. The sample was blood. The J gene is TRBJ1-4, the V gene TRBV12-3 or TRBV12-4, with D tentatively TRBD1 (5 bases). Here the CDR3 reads CASSLGRVGEKLVF. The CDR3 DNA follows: TGTGCCAGCAGTTTGGGCAGGGTTGGTGAAAAACTGGTTTTT.